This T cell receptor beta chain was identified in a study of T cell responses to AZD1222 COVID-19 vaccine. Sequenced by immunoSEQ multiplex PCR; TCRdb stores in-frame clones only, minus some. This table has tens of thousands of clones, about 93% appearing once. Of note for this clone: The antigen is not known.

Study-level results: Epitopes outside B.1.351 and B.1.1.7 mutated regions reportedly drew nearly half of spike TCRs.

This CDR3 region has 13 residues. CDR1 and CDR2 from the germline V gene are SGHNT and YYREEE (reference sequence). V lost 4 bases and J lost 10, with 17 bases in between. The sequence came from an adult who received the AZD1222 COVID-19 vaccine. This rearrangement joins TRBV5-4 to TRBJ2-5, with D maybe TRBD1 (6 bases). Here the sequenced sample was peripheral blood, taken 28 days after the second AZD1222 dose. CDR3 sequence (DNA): TGTGCCAGCAGCCCGGGCCCCGAAGGGGGCCAGTACTTC. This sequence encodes CASSPGPEGGQYF.